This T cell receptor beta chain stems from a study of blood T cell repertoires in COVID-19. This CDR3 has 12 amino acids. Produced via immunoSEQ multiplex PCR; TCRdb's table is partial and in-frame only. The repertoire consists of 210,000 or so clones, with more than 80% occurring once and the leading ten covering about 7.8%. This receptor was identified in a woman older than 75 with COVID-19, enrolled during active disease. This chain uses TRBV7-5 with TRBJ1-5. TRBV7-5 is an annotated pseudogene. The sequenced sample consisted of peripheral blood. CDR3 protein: CARSTTNQPQHF. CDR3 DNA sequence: TGTGCCAGAAGCACCACTAACCAGCCCCAGCATTTT.